These 26 T cell receptor beta chains were sequenced from one sample in a study of blood T cell repertoires in COVID-19. Libraries were prepared by immunoSEQ multiplex PCR; TCRdb keeps only in-frame clonotypes and omits some of them. The sample carries approximately 90,000 clones, around 84% recorded once. What was sequenced was peripheral blood. The receptors originated from a man between 60 and 75 years old with acute or convalescent COVID-19.

V and J are TRBV11-2 and TRBJ2-5, with D perhaps TRBD2 (6 bases). Germline CDR1 SGHAT, CDR2 FQNNGV. V shed 6 bases and J shed 5 bases, with 13 bases lying between them. There are 13 residues in the CDR3. As DNA, the CDR3 is TGTGCCAGCAGTCTCGGAGGGTGGGAGACCCAGTACTTC. Its protein is CASSLGGWETQYF.

This rearrangement joins TRBV3-1 (or the pseudogene TRBV3-2) to TRBJ1-2; D not certain. Trimming shortened V by 5 bases and J by 4 bases, and 20 bases separated the two germline ends. Germline CDR1 reads LGHDT; CDR2 reads YNNKEL (reference sequence). This CDR3 is 16 amino acids long. The CDR3 spells CASSTSPIRLSYGYTF. The CDR3 coding sequence is TGTGCCAGCAGCACTAGTCCAATCCGTCTTAGCTATGGCTACACCTTC.

The V and J genes are TRBV7-2 and TRBJ2-2; D may be TRBD1 (5 bases). V shed 2 bases and J shed 1 base, with 8 bases lying between them. This CDR3 has 15 amino acids. Germline CDR1 is SGHTA and CDR2 is FQGNSA. The CDR3, as DNA: TGTGCCAGCAGCTTAAGACAGCTGAACACCGGGGAGCTGTTTTTT. It translates to CASSLRQLNTGELFF.

This sequence joins TRBV5-8 and TRBJ1-2; D call uncertain. The V gene lost 7 bases and the J gene lost 6 bases, with 19 bases spanning the gap. CDR1 is SGHTS, CDR2 YDEGEE, per germline. This CDR3 has 14 residues. The CDR3 region has the DNA TGTGCCAGCGAACACGGGAGGGAAGTTGATGGCTACACCTTC. Translation gives CASEHGREVDGYTF.

The V gene is TRBV6-6, the J gene TRBJ2-7; TRBD2 might be the D (7 bases). CDR1 MNHNY and CDR2 SVGAGI come from the germline V gene (reference sequence). The CDR3 sequence is 15 residues long. V dropped 1 base and J dropped 7 bases, with 17 bases sitting between them. The CDR3, as DNA: TGTGCCAGCAGTTACTTGGTGGGGGGGCTTAGTGAGCAGTACGTC. Protein sequence: CASSYLVGGLSEQYV.

This chain connects TRBV10-2 to TRBJ2-2; TRBD2 matches at 8 bases. The trim removed 10 bases at V and 1 base at J, leaving 5 bases unmatched. Germline values: CDR1 WSHSY, CDR2 SAAADI. This CDR3 spans 14 amino acids. The CDR3 region has the DNA TGCGCCACCCGGACTAGCTTGAACACCGGGGAGCTGTTTTTT. Translation gives CATRTSLNTGELFF.

The chain recombines TRBV4-3 with TRBJ2-2; D might be TRBD2 (6 bases). Germline-derived CDR1 and CDR2 are LGHNA and YSLEER. V dropped 0 bases and J dropped 1 base, with 9 bases sitting between them. The CDR3 sequence is 16 residues long. The CDR3 coding sequence is TGCGCCAGCAGCCAAGATGTGCGGGGGAACACCGGGGAGCTGTTTTTT. Amino acids: CASSQDVRGNTGELFF.

This sequence joins TRBV7-2 and TRBJ1-2, with 10 bases aligning to TRBD1. V trimming: 5 bases; J trimming: 8 bases; junction bases outside the gene matches: 8. Germline lookup yields CDR1 SGHTA and CDR2 FQGNSA. The CDR3 has 14 amino acids. Here the CDR3 reads CASSQKGQGMGYTF. The CDR3, as DNA: TGTGCCAGCAGCCAGAAGGGACAGGGGATGGGCTACACCTTC. Looking up the rest from reference TRBV7-2 and TRBJ1-2 gives the full variable domain: GAGVSQSPSNKVTEKGKDVELRCDPISGHTALYWYRQSLGQGLEFLIYFQGNSAPDKSGLPSDRFSAERTGGSVSTLTIQRTQQEDSAVYLCASSQKGQGMGYTFGSGTRLTVV.

This clone was seen just once. V usage is TRBV28 and J usage is TRBJ2-2, with 7 bases fitting TRBD1. Germline CDR1 is MDHEN and CDR2 is SYDVKM. The V segment lost 5 bases and the J segment 4 bases; nucleotides outside the gene matches: 4. The length of the CDR3 is 14 residues. CDR3 region: CASSNTGATGELFF. For the CDR3, the DNA is TGTGCCAGCAGTAACACAGGGGCCACCGGGGAGCTGTTTTTT. The variable domain in full, with the rest retrieved from reference TRBV28 and TRBJ2-2, is DVKVTQSSRYLVKRTGEKVFLECVQDMDHENMFWYRQDPGLGLRLIYFSYDVKMKEKGDIPEGYSVSREKKERFSLILESASTNQTSMYLCASSNTGATGELFFGEGSRLTVL.

This clone was counted between two and nine times. This chain links TRBV28 with TRBJ1-2; 9 bases line up with TRBD1. Per the germline V gene, CDR1 is MDHEN and CDR2 is SYDVKM. The CDR3 sequence is 16 residues long. Trimming took 6 bases from V and 7 from J; bases not matched to a gene: 15. Written as DNA, the CDR3 is TGTGCCAGCAGACCGGGACAGGGAACGGTGGTAGGTGGCTACACCTTC. Residues: CASRPGQGTVVGGYTF.

The chain is built from TRBV30 and TRBJ1-1; 8 nucleotides line up with TRBD1. CDR3 size: 14 residues. Germline lookup yields CDR1 GTSNPN and CDR2 SVGIG (reference sequence). The V gene end was trimmed by 2 bases and the J gene end by 4 bases; junction bases not matched to a gene: 6. This CDR3 is CAWSFWTGSTEAFF. CDR3 coding DNA: TGTGCCTGGAGTTTCTGGACAGGGAGCACTGAAGCTTTCTTT. The full variable domain, in which reference TRBV30 and TRBJ1-1 provide the parts outside the CDR3, is SQTIHQWPATLVQPVGSPLSLECTVEGTSNPNLYWYRQAAGRGLQLLFYSVGIGQISSEVPQNLSASRPQDRQFILSSKKLLLSDSGFYLCAWSFWTGSTEAFFGQGTRLTVV.

The chain has TRBV7-2 and TRBJ2-7; 9 bases match TRBD2. With V trimmed by 2 bases and J by 2 bases, 4 bases remained unmatched. The germline gives CDR1 SGHTA, CDR2 FQGNSA. The CDR3 spans 15 residues. CDR3 DNA sequence: TGTGCCAGCAGCTTAACCGTAGCGGGGGCCTACGAGCAGTACGTC. This encodes CASSLTVAGAYEQYV.

The V and J genes are TRBV15 and TRBJ2-3; 9 bases map to TRBD1. From germline, CDR1 is LNHNV and CDR2 YYDKDF (reference sequence). Trimming at V came to 0 bases and at J to 7 bases, leaving 5 bases not matched to a gene. The length of the CDR3 is 15 residues. The CDR3 sequence is CATSRDKQGAYTQYF. For the CDR3, the DNA is TGTGCCACCAGCAGAGATAAACAGGGGGCTTATACGCAGTATTTT.

V and J are TRBV18 and TRBJ1-1; perhaps TRBD1 as D (6 bases). Trimming pared 3 bases from V and 2 bases from J, leaving 22 bases between. The CDR3 runs to 18 residues. Germline assignment: CDR1 KGHSH and CDR2 LQKENI. The CDR3 protein is CASSPLTPGGGSNTEAFF. The CDR3 region has the DNA TGTGCCAGCTCACCCCTAACCCCTGGCGGGGGCTCAAACACTGAAGCTTTCTTT. Full variable domain (rest looked up from reference TRBV18 and TRBJ1-1): NAGVMQNPRHLVRRRGQEARLRCSPMKGHSHVYWYRQLPEEGLKFMVYLQKENIIDESGMPKERFSAEFPKEGPSILRIQQVVRGDSAAYFCASSPLTPGGGSNTEAFFGQGTRLTVV.

This clone was seen only once. The chain links TRBV7-2 to TRBJ2-5, with 9 bases matching TRBD1. V was clipped by 0 bases and J by 1 base; unmatched bases: 0. The CDR3 consists of 15 residues. The germline V gene encodes CDR1 SGHTA and CDR2 FQGNSA. The CDR3 is CASSLAGQGQETQYF. CDR3 coding DNA: TGTGCCAGCAGCTTAGCGGGACAGGGCCAAGAGACCCAGTACTTC. The whole variable domain, filled in from reference TRBV7-2 and TRBJ2-5, reads GAGVSQSPSNKVTEKGKDVELRCDPISGHTALYWYRQSLGQGLEFLIYFQGNSAPDKSGLPSDRFSAERTGGSVSTLTIQRTQQEDSAVYLCASSLAGQGQETQYFGPGTRLLVL.

The rearrangement links TRBV7-9 to TRBJ2-5; 10 bases align to TRBD2. V was clipped by 5 bases and J by 5 bases; unmatched bases: 11. The CDR3 covers 16 residues. Germline V lookup: CDR1 SEHNR, CDR2 FQNEAQ (reference sequence). In DNA form, the CDR3 reads TGTGCCAGCAGCGTAAGACTAGCGGGCAGGCGGGAGACCCAGTACTTC. The encoded protein is CASSVRLAGRRETQYF.

The chain has TRBV7-2 and TRBJ2-5; 7 bases match TRBD2. Looked up from germline, CDR1 is SGHTA and CDR2 is FQGNSA. The CDR3 covers 15 residues. Trimming at V came to 1 base and at J to 5 bases, leaving 7 bases not matched to a gene. CDR3 nucleotide sequence: TGTGCCAGCAGCTTAGAGGGAGGGGTAAGGGAGACCCAGTACTTC. Amino acid sequence: CASSLEGGVRETQYF.

The rearrangement joins TRBV5-1 to TRBJ2-1, with 8 bases identical to TRBD1. The trim removed 2 bases at V and 4 bases at J, leaving 8 bases unmatched. The CDR3 loop spans 16 amino acids. Germline V CDR1 and CDR2: SGHRS, YFSETQ. CDR3 region: CASSFLGTGSYNEQFF. CDR3 nucleotide sequence: TGCGCCAGCAGCTTTTTAGGGACAGGTTCTTACAATGAGCAGTTCTTC.

This chain connects TRBV28 to TRBJ1-5; D ambiguous. CDR1 and CDR2 (germline): MDHEN, SYDVKM. The V and J ends lost 5 bases and 8 bases respectively, with 13 bases between them. The CDR3 totals 13 residues. The CDR3 loop is CASSTSPLKPQHF. The CDR3 DNA reads TGTGCCAGCAGTACGAGTCCCCTCAAGCCCCAGCATTTT.

The chain recombines TRBV6-5 with TRBJ1-2; TRBD1 matches at 10 bases. CDR1 and CDR2 (germline): MNHEY, SVGAGI. The V and J ends lost 6 bases and 7 bases, in that order; junction bases with no gene match: 8. The CDR3 is made up of 14 amino acids. CDR3 in amino acids: CASRDRDRGGGYTF. CDR3 DNA sequence: TGTGCCAGCAGGGACCGGGACAGGGGCGGTGGCTACACCTTC.

This chain connects TRBV5-6 to TRBJ1-5; 7 bases fit TRBD1. The CDR3 runs 15 residues. V trimming: 2 bases; J trimming: 2 bases; junction bases outside the gene matches: 4. CDR1 is SGHDT, CDR2 YYEEEE, per germline. The chain's CDR3 is CASSFNRGRNQPQHF. For the CDR3, the DNA is TGTGCCAGCAGCTTTAACAGGGGACGCAATCAGCCCCAGCATTTT.

This clone was detected only a few times. The gene calls are TRBV7-2 and TRBJ2-1; TRBD2 matches 8 bases. Germline CDR1 is SGHTA and CDR2 is FQGNSA. Trimming took 0 bases from V and 10 from J; bases not matched to a gene: 8. The CDR3 is made up of 15 amino acids. The CDR3 loop reads CASSLAGGGQVEQFF. The CDR3 DNA sequence: TGTGCCAGCAGCTTAGCGGGCGGGGGGCAGGTAGAGCAGTTCTTC.

This sequence joins TRBV18 and TRBJ1-1, with a possible D match to TRBD1 (6 bases). Per germline, CDR1 KGHSH and CDR2 LQKENI. Trimming took 3 bases from V and 1 from J, leaving 15 bases between them. CDR3 length: 16 residues. The CDR3 DNA is TGTGCCAGCTCACCTAGGACAGCCTTGGGGAACACTGAAGCTTTCTTT. This gives the protein CASSPRTALGNTEAFF. Full variable domain (rest looked up from reference TRBV18 and TRBJ1-1): NAGVMQNPRHLVRRRGQEARLRCSPMKGHSHVYWYRQLPEEGLKFMVYLQKENIIDESGMPKERFSAEFPKEGPSILRIQQVVRGDSAAYFCASSPRTALGNTEAFFGQGTRLTVV.

The chain links TRBV5-1 to TRBJ2-7, with 9 bases that match TRBD1. The CDR3 length is 14 residues. The germline CDR1 and CDR2 sequences are SGHRS and YFSETQ. The J segment lost 7 bases and the V segment lost 4 bases, leaving 9 bases of the junction unmatched. The CDR3: CASSAGTGTFEQYV. CDR3 coding DNA: TGCGCCAGCAGCGCCGGGACAGGGACCTTTGAGCAGTACGTC.

The chain carries TRBV5-1 and TRBJ1-1, with D uncertain. The CDR3 runs 13 residues. The V gene lost 4 bases and the J gene lost 0 bases, with 7 bases spanning the gap. Per germline, CDR1 SGHRS and CDR2 YFSETQ. The CDR3 is CASSVEMNTEAFF. For the CDR3, the DNA is TGCGCCAGCAGCGTAGAGATGAACACTGAAGCTTTCTTT.

This clone was seen only a few times. The V gene is TRBV7-9, the J gene TRBJ2-7, with 8 positions matching TRBD1. The V gene's germline CDR1 is SEHNR and CDR2 FQNEAQ (reference sequence). The V segment lost 2 bases and the J segment 4 bases; nucleotides outside the gene matches: 4. The CDR3 runs to 14 residues. CDR3 coding DNA: TGTGCCAGCAGCTTATCAGGGGGCAATTACGAGCAGTACTTC. It translates to CASSLSGGNYEQYF.